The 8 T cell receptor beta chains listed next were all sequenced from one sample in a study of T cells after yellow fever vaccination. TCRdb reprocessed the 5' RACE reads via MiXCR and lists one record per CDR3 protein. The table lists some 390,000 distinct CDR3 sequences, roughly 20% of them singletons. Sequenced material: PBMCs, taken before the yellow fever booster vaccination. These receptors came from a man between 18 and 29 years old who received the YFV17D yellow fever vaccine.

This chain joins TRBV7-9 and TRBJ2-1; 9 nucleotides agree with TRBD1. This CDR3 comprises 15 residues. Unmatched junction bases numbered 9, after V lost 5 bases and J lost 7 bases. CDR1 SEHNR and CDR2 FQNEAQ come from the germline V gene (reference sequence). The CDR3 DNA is TGTGCCAGCAGCCCCACAGGGGGCCGGAGGAATGAGCAGTTCTTC. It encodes CASSPTGGRRNEQFF.

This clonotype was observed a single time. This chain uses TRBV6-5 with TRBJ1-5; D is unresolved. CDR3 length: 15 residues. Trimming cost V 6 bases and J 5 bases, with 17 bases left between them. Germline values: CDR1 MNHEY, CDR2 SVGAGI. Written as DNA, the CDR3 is TGTGCCAGCAGCCGCTCAAAAGGACCCTATCAGCCCCAGCATTTT. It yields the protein CASSRSKGPYQPQHF.

DNA of the CDR3: TGTGCCAGCAGTTCCCCCTCCGGGCAGGCCTCTGGGGCCAACGTCCTGACTTTC. This gives the protein CASSSPSGQASGANVLTF. The chain uses TRBV6-6 and TRBJ2-6; D is undetermined. The CDR3 length is 18 residues. The V gene lost 4 bases and the J gene lost 0 bases, with 16 bases spanning the gap. Germline assignment: CDR1 MNHNY and CDR2 SVGAGI (reference sequence).

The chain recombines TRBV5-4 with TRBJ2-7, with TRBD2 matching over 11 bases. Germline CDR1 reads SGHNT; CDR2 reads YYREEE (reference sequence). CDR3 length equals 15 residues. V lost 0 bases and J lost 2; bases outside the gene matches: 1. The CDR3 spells CASSLGSGGAYEQYV. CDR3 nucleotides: TGTGCCAGCAGCTTGGGTAGCGGGGGGGCCTACGAGCAGTACGTC.

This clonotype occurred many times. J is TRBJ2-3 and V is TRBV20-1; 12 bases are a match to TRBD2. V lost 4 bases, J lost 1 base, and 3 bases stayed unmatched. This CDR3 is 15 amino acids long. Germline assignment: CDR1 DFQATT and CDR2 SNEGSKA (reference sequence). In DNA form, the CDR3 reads TGCAGTGCTAAACTAGCGGGGGGCCGCACAGATACGCAGTATTTT. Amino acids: CSAKLAGGRTDTQYF.

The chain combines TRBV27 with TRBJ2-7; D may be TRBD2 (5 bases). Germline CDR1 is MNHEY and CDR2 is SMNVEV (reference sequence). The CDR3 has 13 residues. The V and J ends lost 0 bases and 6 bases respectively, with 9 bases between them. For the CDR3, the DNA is TGTGCCAGCAGTTTATCTCGGGGTTCCGAGCAGTACGTC. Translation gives CASSLSRGSEQYV.

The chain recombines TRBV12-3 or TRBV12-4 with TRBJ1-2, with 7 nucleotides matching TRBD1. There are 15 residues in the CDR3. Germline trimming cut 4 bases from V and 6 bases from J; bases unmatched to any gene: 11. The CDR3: CASSSPNRGGDGYTF. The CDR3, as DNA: TGTGCCAGCAGTTCCCCTAACAGGGGAGGGGATGGCTACACCTTC.

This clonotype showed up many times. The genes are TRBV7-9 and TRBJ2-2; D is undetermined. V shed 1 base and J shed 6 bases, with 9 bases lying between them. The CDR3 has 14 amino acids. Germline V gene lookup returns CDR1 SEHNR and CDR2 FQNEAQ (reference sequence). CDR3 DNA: TGTGCCAGCAGCTTAGAGGACGTGTCCGGGGAGCTGTTTTTT. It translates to CASSLEDVSGELFF.